These T cell receptor beta chains were read from a single sample in a study of blood T cell repertoires in COVID-19. Only in-frame clones appear in the TCRdb table, and some are missing; sequencing was by immunoSEQ multiplex PCR. The sample has approximately 330,000 clones; roughly 87% are singletons. Material for sequencing was peripheral blood. The receptors were sampled from a man in his thirties or forties with COVID-19, enrolled during active disease. Each CDR3 is given with its conserved first and last residue. A D gene is named only where the DNA matches it firmly. Only part of the rows carry a size: once, few, many, or a class if the clone is expanded.

d_call: .
v_call: TRBV7-8
j_call: TRBJ2-7
clone_size: .
cdr3_length: 16
cdr3_nt: TGTGCCAGCAGCCCTCCAGGGGCCACTAACTCCTACGAGCAGTACTTC
cdr3_aa: CASSPPGATNSYEQYF

d_call: .
v_call: TRBV11-2
j_call: TRBJ2-5
clone_size: .
cdr3_length: 18
cdr3_nt: TGTGCCAGCAGCTTAGATCCCGCTCGCCCAGCGGACCAAGAGACCCAGTACTTC
cdr3_aa: CASSLDPARPADQETQYF

d_call: .
v_call: TRBV12-3/TRBV12-4
j_call: TRBJ1-6
clone_size: once
cdr3_length: 13
cdr3_nt: TGTGCCAGCAGTCCCCATAGGAGTGCACCCCTCCACTTT
cdr3_aa: CASSPHRSAPLHF

d_call: TRBD1
v_call: TRBV20-1
j_call: TRBJ1-2
clone_size: .
cdr3_length: 15
cdr3_nt: TGCAGTGCTAGTGGGACCCGGGACAGGGGCTATGGCTACACCTTC
cdr3_aa: CSASGTRDRGYGYTF

d_call: .
v_call: TRBV6-1
j_call: TRBJ2-3
clone_size: .
cdr3_length: 15
cdr3_nt: TGTGCCAGCAGTGAAGCAGGGGGTGTACCAGATACGCAGTATTTT
cdr3_aa: CASSEAGGVPDTQYF

d_call: .
v_call: TRBV4-3
j_call: TRBJ2-3
clone_size: .
cdr3_length: 13
cdr3_nt: TGCGCCAGCAGCCAAGATTCGGGAGATACGCAGTATTTT
cdr3_aa: CASSQDSGDTQYF

d_call: .
v_call: TRBV7-9
j_call: TRBJ2-1
clone_size: .
cdr3_length: 16
cdr3_nt: TGTGCCAGCAGCTTAGTTGGTAGCGCCCTGGGGAATGAGCAGTTCTTC
cdr3_aa: CASSLVGSALGNEQFF

d_call: TRBD1
v_call: TRBV6-5
j_call: TRBJ1-1
clone_size: .
cdr3_length: 14
cdr3_nt: TGTGCCAGCAGGACCGGGACAGGGAACACTGAAGCTTTCTTT
cdr3_aa: CASRTGTGNTEAFF

d_call: TRBD2
v_call: TRBV27
j_call: TRBJ2-3
clone_size: few
cdr3_length: 15
cdr3_nt: TGTGCCAGCAGTTTTGGTAGCGGGAGGTCAGATACGCAGTATTTT
cdr3_aa: CASSFGSGRSDTQYF

d_call: .
v_call: TRBV9
j_call: TRBJ1-2
clone_size: once
cdr3_length: 15
cdr3_nt: TGTGCCAGCAGCGCCGACGGACAGACTAACTATGGCTACACCTTC
cdr3_aa: CASSADGQTNYGYTF

d_call: TRBD1
v_call: TRBV7-2
j_call: TRBJ1-5
clone_size: .
cdr3_length: 16
cdr3_nt: TGTGCCAGCAGCCTATATCGGACAGGGAGCAATCAGCCCCAGCATTTT
cdr3_aa: CASSLYRTGSNQPQHF

d_call: TRBD2
v_call: TRBV6-2/TRBV6-3
j_call: TRBJ2-5
clone_size: .
cdr3_length: 15
cdr3_nt: TGTGCCAGCAGTTCCCAGGGACTAGCGAGAGAGACCCAGTACTTC
cdr3_aa: CASSSQGLARETQYF

d_call: TRBD2
v_call: TRBV9
j_call: TRBJ2-5
clone_size: .
cdr3_length: 16
cdr3_nt: TGTGCCAGCAGCGTGACTAGCGGGGGGGCCGGGGAGACCCAGTACTTC
cdr3_aa: CASSVTSGGAGETQYF

d_call: .
v_call: TRBV7-2
j_call: TRBJ2-7
clone_size: .
cdr3_length: 15
cdr3_nt: TGTGCCAGCAGCTTATCGACGTGGGGAGATTACGAGCAGTACTTC
cdr3_aa: CASSLSTWGDYEQYF

d_call: .
v_call: TRBV30
j_call: TRBJ1-2
clone_size: .
cdr3_length: 14
cdr3_nt: TGTGCCTCGCCGAACCGGGACACCTCCTATGGCTACACCTTC
cdr3_aa: CASPNRDTSYGYTF

d_call: TRBD2
v_call: TRBV5-1
j_call: TRBJ2-3
clone_size: .
cdr3_length: 15
cdr3_nt: TGCGCCAGCAGCATAGCGGGGCTTAGCACAGATACGCAGTATTTT
cdr3_aa: CASSIAGLSTDTQYF

d_call: .
v_call: TRBV10-3
j_call: TRBJ1-1
clone_size: .
cdr3_length: 16
cdr3_nt: TGTGCCATCAGTGGTAATCCGGGACTGTCGAACACTGAAGCTTTCTTT
cdr3_aa: CAISGNPGLSNTEAFF

d_call: .
v_call: TRBV15
j_call: TRBJ1-1
clone_size: .
cdr3_length: 15
cdr3_nt: TGTGCCACCAGCAGAGACACTGAAGGGGCCGGTGGAGCTTTCTTT
cdr3_aa: CATSRDTEGAGGAFF

d_call: .
v_call: TRBV7-2
j_call: TRBJ2-3
clone_size: .
cdr3_length: 16
cdr3_nt: TGTGCCAGCAGCGTAGGGTACGGGACAAGCACAGATACGCAGTATTTT
cdr3_aa: CASSVGYGTSTDTQYF

d_call: TRBD2
v_call: TRBV11-2
j_call: TRBJ2-7
clone_size: once
cdr3_length: 16
cdr3_nt: TGTGCCAGCAGATACACTAGCGGACCGCGCTCCTACGAGCAGTACTTC
cdr3_aa: CASRYTSGPRSYEQYF

d_call: TRBD1
v_call: TRBV19
j_call: TRBJ2-2
clone_size: .
cdr3_length: 18
cdr3_nt: TGTGCCAGTAGTAGTTGGACAGGGGACTATCCGAACACCGGGGAGCTGTTTTTT
cdr3_aa: CASSSWTGDYPNTGELFF

d_call: .
v_call: TRBV5-1
j_call: TRBJ1-4
clone_size: .
cdr3_length: 17
cdr3_nt: TGCGCCAGCAGCTTGTTAGGGACTCCTTCAACTAATGAAAAACTGTTTTTT
cdr3_aa: CASSLLGTPSTNEKLFF

d_call: .
v_call: TRBV5-4
j_call: TRBJ2-6
clone_size: few
cdr3_length: 19
cdr3_nt: TGTGCCAGCAGCTTGTTGCAAACGCGGACTTTCTCTGGGGCCAACGTCCTGACTTTC
cdr3_aa: CASSLLQTRTFSGANVLTF

d_call: TRBD1
v_call: TRBV28
j_call: TRBJ1-2
clone_size: .
cdr3_length: 15
cdr3_nt: TGTGCCAGCAGTTTACCGGGACAGGGAAAAAGTGGCTACACCTTC
cdr3_aa: CASSLPGQGKSGYTF

d_call: .
v_call: TRBV7-2
j_call: TRBJ2-7
clone_size: .
cdr3_length: 15
cdr3_nt: TGTGCCAGCAGCTTATTGGGGCGGAGCTCCTACGAGCAGTACTTC
cdr3_aa: CASSLLGRSSYEQYF

d_call: TRBD2
v_call: TRBV5-6
j_call: TRBJ2-3
clone_size: .
cdr3_length: 16
cdr3_nt: TGTGCCAGCAGCTTGCGAGCGGGGCCTAGCACAGATACGCAGTATTTT
cdr3_aa: CASSLRAGPSTDTQYF

d_call: .
v_call: TRBV29-1
j_call: TRBJ1-1
clone_size: .
cdr3_length: 13
cdr3_nt: TGCAGCGTTGAAGGGCAGGTGAACACTGAAGCTTTCTTT
cdr3_aa: CSVEGQVNTEAFF

d_call: TRBD1
v_call: TRBV5-6
j_call: TRBJ2-1
clone_size: .
cdr3_length: 15
cdr3_nt: TGTGCCAGCAGCTTGGGGACAGGTGTTATGAATGAGCAGTTCTTC
cdr3_aa: CASSLGTGVMNEQFF

d_call: .
v_call: TRBV5-1
j_call: TRBJ2-5
clone_size: once
cdr3_length: 14
cdr3_nt: TGCGCCAGCAGCTTGTTTGGAGGGGACGAGACCCAGTACTTC
cdr3_aa: CASSLFGGDETQYF

d_call: TRBD2
v_call: TRBV29-1
j_call: TRBJ2-6
clone_size: many
cdr3_length: 18
cdr3_nt: TGCAGCGTTGGCTTGACTAGCGGGAGTTACTCTGGGGCCAACGTCCTGACTTTC
cdr3_aa: CSVGLTSGSYSGANVLTF

d_call: .
v_call: TRBV4-2
j_call: TRBJ2-5
clone_size: .
cdr3_length: 14
cdr3_nt: TGTGCCAGCAGCCGATCAGGGATACAAGAGACCCAGTACTTC
cdr3_aa: CASSRSGIQETQYF

d_call: .
v_call: TRBV9
j_call: TRBJ1-1
clone_size: .
cdr3_length: 15
cdr3_nt: TGTGCCAGCAGCGTAGACAGTAGATCGAACACTGAAGCTTTCTTT
cdr3_aa: CASSVDSRSNTEAFF

d_call: TRBD2
v_call: TRBV11-3
j_call: TRBJ2-5
clone_size: few
cdr3_length: 14
cdr3_nt: TGTGCCAGCAGCTCTAGCGGGAGGGAAGAGACCCAGTACTTC
cdr3_aa: CASSSSGREETQYF

d_call: .
v_call: TRBV7-3
j_call: TRBJ2-1
clone_size: .
cdr3_length: 16
cdr3_nt: TGTGCCAGCAGCTTACGGGGTAGCTCAGACTACAATGAGCAGTTCTTC
cdr3_aa: CASSLRGSSDYNEQFF

d_call: .
v_call: TRBV28
j_call: TRBJ1-5
clone_size: once
cdr3_length: 13
cdr3_nt: TGTGCCAGCACCAAACAGCCTAATCAGCCCCAGCATTTT
cdr3_aa: CASTKQPNQPQHF

d_call: TRBD2
v_call: TRBV28
j_call: TRBJ2-7
clone_size: .
cdr3_length: 14
cdr3_nt: TGTGCCAGCAGTCCGGGACTAGGCTCCTACGAGCAGTACTTC
cdr3_aa: CASSPGLGSYEQYF

d_call: TRBD1
v_call: TRBV19
j_call: TRBJ1-5
clone_size: once
cdr3_length: 16
cdr3_nt: TGTGCCAGTAGTTTCTCATCAGGGGGCAGGGGTCAGCCCCAGCATTTT
cdr3_aa: CASSFSSGGRGQPQHF

d_call: TRBD2
v_call: TRBV18
j_call: TRBJ2-1
clone_size: .
cdr3_length: 15
cdr3_nt: TGTGCCAGCTCACGTCCCGGGACTAGCCTCAATGAGCAGTTCTTC
cdr3_aa: CASSRPGTSLNEQFF

d_call: TRBD2
v_call: TRBV7-2
j_call: TRBJ2-3
clone_size: .
cdr3_length: 16
cdr3_nt: TGTGCCAGCAGACCTAGCGGGGGGGCCGTCACAGATACGCAGTATTTT
cdr3_aa: CASRPSGGAVTDTQYF

d_call: .
v_call: TRBV12-3/TRBV12-4
j_call: TRBJ2-2
clone_size: .
cdr3_length: 11
cdr3_nt: TGTGCCAGCAGTGAGACCGGGGAGCTGTTTTTT
cdr3_aa: CASSETGELFF

d_call: TRBD1
v_call: TRBV4-1
j_call: TRBJ2-1
clone_size: .
cdr3_length: 21
cdr3_nt: TGCGCCAGCAGCCCGGTCCCGGGACAGGGAGGTACCATCCGCTCCTACAATGAGCAGTTCTTC
cdr3_aa: CASSPVPGQGGTIRSYNEQFF

d_call: .
v_call: TRBV27
j_call: TRBJ2-3
clone_size: .
cdr3_length: 14
cdr3_nt: TGTGCCAGCAGTGTCCTACCCTTGGCAGATACGCAGTATTTT
cdr3_aa: CASSVLPLADTQYF

d_call: .
v_call: TRBV6-5
j_call: TRBJ1-5
clone_size: .
cdr3_length: 14
cdr3_nt: TGTGCCAGCAGTTACCTGGGCTCTAATCAGCCCCAGCATTTT
cdr3_aa: CASSYLGSNQPQHF

d_call: TRBD1
v_call: TRBV10-3
j_call: TRBJ2-3
clone_size: .
cdr3_length: 13
cdr3_nt: TGTGCCATCAGTGGGACAGGCTCAGATACGCAGTATTTT
cdr3_aa: CAISGTGSDTQYF

d_call: TRBD1
v_call: TRBV9
j_call: TRBJ1-6
clone_size: .
cdr3_length: 16
cdr3_nt: TGTGCCAGCAGCGCGACAGGGGGAACCTATAATTCACCCCTCCACTTT
cdr3_aa: CASSATGGTYNSPLHF

d_call: .
v_call: TRBV6-2/TRBV6-3
j_call: TRBJ2-1
clone_size: .
cdr3_length: 14
cdr3_nt: TGTGCCAGCAGTTACTGGTCGAACTTGCCTGAGCAGTTCTTC
cdr3_aa: CASSYWSNLPEQFF